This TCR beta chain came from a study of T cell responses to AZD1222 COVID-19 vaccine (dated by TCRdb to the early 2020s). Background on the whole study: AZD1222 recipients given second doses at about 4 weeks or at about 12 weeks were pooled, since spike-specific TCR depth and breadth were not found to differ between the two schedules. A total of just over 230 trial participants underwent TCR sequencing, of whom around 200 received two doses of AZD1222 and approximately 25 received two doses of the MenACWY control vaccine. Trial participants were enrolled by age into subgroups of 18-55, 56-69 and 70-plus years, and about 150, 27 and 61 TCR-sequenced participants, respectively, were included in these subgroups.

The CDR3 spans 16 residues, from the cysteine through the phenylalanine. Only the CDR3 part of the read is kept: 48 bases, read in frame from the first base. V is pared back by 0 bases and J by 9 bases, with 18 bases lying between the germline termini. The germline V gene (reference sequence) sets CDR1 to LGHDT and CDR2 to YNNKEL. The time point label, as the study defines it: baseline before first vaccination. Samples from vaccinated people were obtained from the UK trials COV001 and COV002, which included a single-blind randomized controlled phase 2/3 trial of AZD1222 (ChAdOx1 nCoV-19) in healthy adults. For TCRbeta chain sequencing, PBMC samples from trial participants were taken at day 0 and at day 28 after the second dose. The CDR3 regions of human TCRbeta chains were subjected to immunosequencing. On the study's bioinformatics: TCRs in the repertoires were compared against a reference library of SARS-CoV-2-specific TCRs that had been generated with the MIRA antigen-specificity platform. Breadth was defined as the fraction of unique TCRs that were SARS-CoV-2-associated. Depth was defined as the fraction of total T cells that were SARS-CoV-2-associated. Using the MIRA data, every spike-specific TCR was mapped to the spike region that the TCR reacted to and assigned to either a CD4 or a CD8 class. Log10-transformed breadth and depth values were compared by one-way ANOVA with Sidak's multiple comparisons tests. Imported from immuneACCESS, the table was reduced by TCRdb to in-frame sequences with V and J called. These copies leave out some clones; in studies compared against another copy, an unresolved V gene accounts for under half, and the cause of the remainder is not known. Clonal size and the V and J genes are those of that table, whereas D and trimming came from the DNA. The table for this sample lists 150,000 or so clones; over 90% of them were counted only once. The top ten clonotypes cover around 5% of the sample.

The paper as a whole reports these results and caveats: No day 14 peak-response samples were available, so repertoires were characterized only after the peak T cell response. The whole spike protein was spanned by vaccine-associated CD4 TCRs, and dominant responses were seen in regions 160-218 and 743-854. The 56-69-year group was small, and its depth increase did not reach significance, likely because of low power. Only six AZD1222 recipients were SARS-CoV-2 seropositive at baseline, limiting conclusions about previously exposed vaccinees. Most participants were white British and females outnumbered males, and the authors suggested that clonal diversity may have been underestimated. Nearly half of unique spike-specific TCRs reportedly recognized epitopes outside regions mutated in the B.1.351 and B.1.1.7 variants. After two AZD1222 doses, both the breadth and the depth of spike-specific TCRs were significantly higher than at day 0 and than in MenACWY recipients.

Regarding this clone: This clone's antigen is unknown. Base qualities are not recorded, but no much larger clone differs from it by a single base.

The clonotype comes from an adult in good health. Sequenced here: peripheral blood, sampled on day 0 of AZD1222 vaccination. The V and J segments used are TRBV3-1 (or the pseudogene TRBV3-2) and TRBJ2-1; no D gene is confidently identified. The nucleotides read TGTGCCAGCAGCCAAGAATTGTGGGGTTCTCATCCTGAGCAGTTCTTC. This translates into CASSQELWGSHPEQFF.